This T cell receptor (beta chain) was identified in a study of blood T cell repertoires in COVID-19. Germline V lookup: CDR1 SGHAT, CDR2 FQNNGV. The ends lost 1 base at V and 8 bases at J; junction bases unmatched: 5. The CDR3 runs 15 residues. Original data processing: Amplification with reference gene primers provided the estimates of nucleated cell counts. The data were produced by immunoSEQ multiplex PCR, yet TCRdb's version contains in-frame clones alone and is incomplete. For V, J and clone size, that table is used; D and trimming come from the DNA. The data contain hundreds of thousands of clones, around 81% of them singletons.

The sequencing input was peripheral blood. J is TRBJ1-6 and V is TRBV11-2; 7 positions agree with TRBD1. The clonotype originates from a woman of 80 years or more with COVID-19, enrolled during active disease. The CDR3 sequence is CASSLAGTAYSPLHF. For the CDR3, the DNA is TGTGCCAGCAGCTTAGCTGGGACAGCATATTCACCCCTCCACTTT. The full variable domain, rest sourced from reference TRBV11-2 and TRBJ1-6, is EAGVAQSPRYKIIEKRQSVAFWCNPISGHATLYWYQQILGQGPKLLIQFQNNGVVDDSQLPKDRFSAERLKGVDSTLKIQPAKLEDSAVYLCASSLAGTAYSPLHFGNGTRLTVT.